These 23 T cell receptor beta chains originate from one sample sequenced in a study of blood T cell repertoires in COVID-19. Sequencing was performed with immunoSEQ multiplex PCR; in TCRdb, only in-frame clones are kept and a portion is missing. The sample shows roughly 70,000 clones, 60% to 80% of them seen only once. Sequencing was done on a sample of peripheral blood. The source of these receptors is a man aged 65-85 years with COVID-19, enrolled during active disease.

The V and J genes are TRBV27 and TRBJ1-5; 10 bases are a match to TRBD1. The V segment lost 4 bases and the J segment 6 bases; nucleotides outside the gene matches: 3. This CDR3 has 14 amino acids. The germline gives CDR1 MNHEY, CDR2 SMNVEV (reference sequence). The CDR3 bases are TGTGCCAGCAGTTGGGGACAGGGGAGTCAGCCCCAGCATTTT. Protein product: CASSWGQGSQPQHF.

This chain joins TRBV9 and TRBJ2-2; maybe TRBD2 (7 bases). The germline V gene encodes CDR1 SGDLS and CDR2 YYNGEE. Trimming stripped 4 bases from V and 1 base from J, with 14 bases between. CDR3 size: 16 residues. CDR3 DNA: TGTGCCAGCAGCCCCCGGGGAGGGGGGAACACCGGGGAGCTGTTTTTT. Its protein product is CASSPRGGGNTGELFF.

The CDR3 reads CASSVDQGTYNEQFF. The CDR3 bases are TGTGCCAGCAGCGTCGACCAGGGCACCTACAATGAGCAGTTCTTC. The rearrangement joins TRBV9 to TRBJ2-1; perhaps TRBD1 as D (5 bases). Germline CDR1 reads SGDLS; CDR2 reads YYNGEE. The V end was cut by 2 bases, the J end by 2 bases, with 11 bases between. This CDR3 spans 15 amino acids.

This clone has a single count. The V gene is TRBV6-2 or TRBV6-3, the J gene TRBJ2-6, with 12 bases fitting TRBD2. Germline V gene sequence: CDR1 MNHEY, CDR2 SVGEGT. After removal of 6 bases from V and 5 bases from J, the junction contained 14 bases not matched to a gene. The CDR3 is 19 residues long. In DNA form, the CDR3 reads TGTGCCAGCAGCCTTAAGCCTAGCGGGAGGGCCCGGTGGGCCAACGTCCTGACTTTC. Translation gives CASSLKPSGRARWANVLTF.

V usage is TRBV4-1 and J usage is TRBJ2-1; maybe TRBD2 (5 bases). Trimming took off 6 bases at V and 3 bases at J, with 15 bases between the two ends. This CDR3 contains 15 residues. In germline, CDR1 is MGHRA, CDR2 YSYEKL. The CDR3 coding sequence is TGCGCCAGCAGTCTTAGTGGAGGATTCTACAATGAGCAGTTCTTC. Protein: CASSLSGGFYNEQFF.

The CDR3 is CASSTEHSNQPQHF. DNA of the CDR3: TGTGCCAGCTCAACAGAGCATAGCAATCAGCCCCAGCATTTT. The chain employs TRBV18 and TRBJ1-5; D is unresolved. The ends were cut back, 5 bases at V and 0 bases at J, with 8 bases in the middle. Germline CDR1 KGHSH, CDR2 LQKENI. This CDR3 comprises 14 residues.

The chain couples TRBV6-6 to TRBJ2-7, with a possible D match to TRBD2 (6 bases). Germline assignment: CDR1 MNHNY and CDR2 SVGAGI (reference sequence). Trimming cost V 9 bases and J 7 bases, with 16 bases left between them. The CDR3 runs 12 residues. CDR3 amino acids: CASSGSGVEQYF. DNA of the CDR3: TGTGCCAGTAGTGGGTCGGGGGTGGAGCAGTACTTC.

V usage is TRBV7-2 and J usage is TRBJ2-6, with D perhaps matching TRBD1 (5 bases). Trimming took 2 bases from V and 3 from J, leaving 8 bases between them. CDR3 size: 15 residues. CDR1 SGHTA and CDR2 FQGNSA come from the germline V gene. CDR3 bases: TGTGCCAGCAGCTTATGGGGCCATGGGGCCAACGTCCTGACTTTC. Translation: CASSLWGHGANVLTF.

This clone was detected a few times. V usage is TRBV5-1 and J usage is TRBJ2-1; 7 bases are shared with TRBD1. CDR1 SGHRS and CDR2 YFSETQ come from the germline V gene. Trimming removed 3 bases from V and 0 bases from J; junction bases left unmatched: 3. This CDR3 is built from 15 residues. CDR3 bases: TGCGCCAGCAGCTCGGGACAGAGCTCCTACAATGAGCAGTTCTTC. This codes for CASSSGQSSYNEQFF.

The chain has TRBV5-1 and TRBJ2-2; no definite D call. V gave up 0 bases and J gave up 7 bases, with 25 bases separating them. This CDR3 region has 19 residues. CDR1 and CDR2 (germline): SGHRS, YFSETQ. The CDR3 reads CASSLDLESQTYDVGELFF. DNA for the CDR3: TGCGCCAGCAGCTTGGATCTAGAGTCCCAAACATATGACGTCGGGGAGCTGTTTTTT.

The chain has TRBV5-6 and TRBJ2-7; 9 nucleotides match TRBD1. CDR3 size: 15 residues. V dropped 5 bases and J dropped 1; count of bases not matched to a gene: 7. The germline gives CDR1 SGHDT, CDR2 YYEEEE. The CDR3 loop reads CASRSIGTGSYEQYF. CDR3 coding DNA: TGTGCCAGCAGATCTATCGGGACAGGGTCCTACGAGCAGTACTTC.

V and J are TRBV9 and TRBJ1-6; D gene uncertain. The CDR3 has 14 residues. V lost 0 bases, J lost 7 bases, and 8 bases lay in between. Germline assignment: CDR1 SGDLS and CDR2 YYNGEE. The CDR3 sequence is CASSVGSVNSPLHF. CDR3 nucleotide sequence: TGTGCCAGCAGCGTAGGGAGTGTCAATTCACCCCTCCACTTT.

The J gene is TRBJ1-6, the V gene TRBV6-5; D may be TRBD1 (5 bases). Per the germline V gene, CDR1 is MNHEY and CDR2 is SVGAGI. This CDR3 is built from 14 residues. V shed 0 bases and J shed 12 bases, with 12 bases lying between them. The CDR3: CASSYSNPGVPLHF. The CDR3 nucleotides are TGTGCCAGCAGTTACTCGAACCCGGGGGTACCCCTCCACTTT.

The chain uses TRBV4-2 and TRBJ1-5; D not resolved. V was pared by 3 bases and J by 4 bases, with 4 bases between. The CDR3 extends over 12 amino acids. Looked up from germline, CDR1 is LGHNA and CDR2 is YNFKEQ. The CDR3 is CASSHRNQPQHF. The CDR3 region has the DNA TGTGCCAGCAGCCACAGGAATCAGCCCCAGCATTTT.

The chain combines TRBV19 with TRBJ1-2; D uncertain. The germline V and J ends were trimmed by 4 bases and 7 bases, with 19 bases remaining between them. The CDR3 has 15 residues. The germline V gene encodes CDR1 LNHDA and CDR2 SQIVND (reference sequence). The CDR3 loop is CASSTVPGTRGGYTF. The CDR3 DNA sequence: TGTGCCAGTAGTACCGTTCCGGGAACCCGGGGTGGCTACACCTTC. Looking up the rest from reference TRBV19 and TRBJ1-2 gives the full variable domain: DGGITQSPKYLFRKEGQNVTLSCEQNLNHDAMYWYRQDPGQGLRLIYYSQIVNDFQKGDIAEGYSVSREKKESFPLTVTSAQKNPTAFYLCASSTVPGTRGGYTFGSGTRLTVV.

The CDR3 sequence: CASSLTRREGRETQYF. DNA of the CDR3: TGTGCCAGCAGTTTAACTCGGAGGGAGGGCCGGGAGACCCAGTACTTC. This rearrangement joins TRBV27 to TRBJ2-5; 7 nucleotides line up with TRBD2. CDR3 length equals 16 residues. In germline, CDR1 is MNHEY, CDR2 SMNVEV (reference sequence). The J segment lost 5 bases and the V segment lost 2 bases, leaving 11 bases of the junction unmatched.

This chain connects TRBV27 to TRBJ2-1, with D possibly matching TRBD2 (6 bases). This CDR3 region has 12 residues. V was clipped by 5 bases and J by 14 bases, with 16 bases between them. Germline CDR1 reads MNHEY; CDR2 reads SMNVEV (reference sequence). The CDR3 DNA is TGTGCCAGCAGTACCACGGGAGCAAATGAGTTCTTC. Its protein product is CASSTTGANEFF.

CDR3 sequence reads: CASSQEGAREQFF. Here the CDR3 DNA reads TGTGCCAGCAGCCAAGAGGGGGCGAGGGAGCAGTTCTTC. This chain uses TRBV4-2 with TRBJ2-1; D is possibly TRBD1 (6 bases). Germline V gene data show CDR1 as LGHNA and CDR2 as YNFKEQ. The length of the CDR3 is 13 residues. V shed 0 bases and J shed 10 bases, with 10 bases lying between them.

This sequence joins TRBV2 and TRBJ1-1; D perhaps matches TRBD1 (5 bases). Germline V gene lookup returns CDR1 SNHLY and CDR2 FYNNEI. The CDR3 extends over 11 amino acids. The V end was cut by 8 bases, the J end by 8 bases, with 12 bases between. The DNA of the CDR3 is TGTGCCAGCCACACAGGTTGGGAAGCTTTCTTT. Amino acid sequence: CASHTGWEAFF.

The V gene is TRBV27, the J gene TRBJ1-1, with 11 bases matching TRBD1. From germline, CDR1 is MNHEY and CDR2 SMNVEV (reference sequence). The ends lost 3 bases at V and 4 bases at J; junction bases unmatched: 7. The CDR3 runs to 16 residues. The CDR3 coding sequence is TGTGCCAGCAGTTTCCTACGGACAGGGGGCGTCACTGAAGCTTTCTTT. Its translation is CASSFLRTGGVTEAFF.

This chain links TRBV14 with TRBJ2-2; D may be TRBD1 (5 bases). The CDR3 runs 15 residues. Germline V gives CDR1 SGHDN, CDR2 FVKESK. V lost 0 bases and J lost 3, with 8 bases in between. In DNA form, the CDR3 reads TGTGCCAGCAGCCAAGAAGCAGGGTACACCGGGGAGCTGTTTTTT. Its protein is CASSQEAGYTGELFF.

The V call is TRBV7-2, the J call TRBJ1-1; D unresolved. This CDR3 region has 13 residues. Germline values: CDR1 SGHTA, CDR2 FQGNSA. The germline V and J ends were trimmed by 2 bases and 5 bases, with 9 bases remaining between them. The CDR3 DNA follows: TGTGCCAGCAGCTTAACAACGGGAACTGAAGCTTTCTTT. Translated: CASSLTTGTEAFF.

This rearrangement joins TRBV27 to TRBJ1-1; 8 nucleotides align to TRBD1. Germline assignment: CDR1 MNHEY and CDR2 SMNVEV (reference sequence). The length of the CDR3 is 17 residues. V was pared by 6 bases and J by 0 bases, with 12 bases of the junction left unmatched. The CDR3 spells CASSRTGTRLMNTEAFF. In DNA form, the CDR3 reads TGTGCCAGCAGCCGGACAGGGACCCGCCTGATGAACACTGAAGCTTTCTTT.